This TCR beta chain appears in the sequencing data of a study of control samples from healthy donors and cancer patients. The table came from immunoSEQ multiplex PCR; TCRdb's copy has only in-frame clones and leaves some out. Of 85,000 to 100,000 clones listed, over 85% were seen once; the top ten hold 8% to 9.5%. This clone appeared once. This clonotype was obtained from a man aged 18 to 30 in good health. What was sequenced was blood.

The CDR3 sequence: CASSAYHGYTF. The CDR3 DNA reads TGTGCCAGCAGCGCCTACCATGGCTACACCTTC. The J gene is TRBJ1-2, the V gene TRBV13; no clear D. The V and J ends lost 5 bases and 6 bases respectively, with 7 bases between them. CDR1 is PRHDT and CDR2 is FYEKMQ in the germline V gene (reference sequence). The CDR3 has 11 amino acids.